The 11 T cell receptor beta chains in this list originate from one sample, sequenced in a study of shared clonotypes between healthy human individuals. The naive CD8 population came from CD45RO-negative cells selected for CCR7, without terminally differentiated effector memory CD45RA+ cells. Clones were sequenced by immunoSEQ multiplex PCR, and TCRdb holds only the in-frame ones, with some missing. The data show some 2.1 million clones, 85% to 95% seen once. Sample: naive CD8+ T cells from PBMCs. The receptors derive from a man between 18 and 29 years old in good health. Some clones in this sample may be carry-over from other donors' samples.

The J gene is TRBJ1-3, the V gene TRBV4-1; TRBD1 agrees at 8 bases. V lost 1 base to trimming and J lost 5 bases; unmatched junction nucleotides: 1. Looked up from germline, CDR1 is MGHRA and CDR2 is YSYEKL. There are 14 residues in the CDR3. CDR3 residues: CASSQGTGRNTIYF. CDR3 DNA: TGCGCCAGCAGCCAAGGGACAGGGAGAAACACCATATATTTT.

The V and J genes are TRBV6-5 and TRBJ2-7, with TRBD2 matching over 8 bases. Germline V gene lookup returns CDR1 MNHEY and CDR2 SVGAGI. V lost 11 bases to trimming and J lost 5 bases; unmatched junction nucleotides: 14. The CDR3 length is 14 residues. The CDR3 region has the DNA TGTGCCGGGATTAGGGCTAGCGGGCTTAACGAGCAGTACTTC. Translating it yields CAGIRASGLNEQYF.

The V call is TRBV2, the J call TRBJ2-3; TRBD2 might be the D (5 bases). CDR3 length: 17 amino acids. V was shortened by 1 base and J by 6 bases, with 20 bases between the two germline ends. The germline V gene has CDR1 SNHLY and CDR2 FYNNEI. The CDR3 protein is CASSEVTGVAVWDTQYF. In nucleotides, the CDR3 is TGTGCCAGCAGTGAAGTTACCGGGGTAGCAGTATGGGATACGCAGTATTTT.

The chain is built from TRBV15 and TRBJ1-4; possible D gene TRBD1, 6 bases. Germline values: CDR1 LNHNV, CDR2 YYDKDF (reference sequence). This CDR3 region has 15 residues. V lost 0 bases and J lost 7, with 12 bases in between. The CDR3 spells CATSRDWGAGEKLFF. DNA of the CDR3: TGTGCCACCAGCAGAGATTGGGGGGCGGGTGAAAAACTGTTTTTT.

The chain recombines TRBV30 with TRBJ2-1; D tentatively fits TRBD1 or TRBD2 (6 bases each). Germline V gives CDR1 GTSNPN, CDR2 SVGIG (reference sequence). Trimming stripped 8 bases from V and 2 bases from J, with 25 bases between. CDR3 length equals 17 residues. CDR3 loop: CAGGPGVVQRTYNEQFF. Here the CDR3 DNA reads TGTGCCGGGGGGCCGGGGGTAGTCCAACGCACCTACAATGAGCAGTTCTTC.

The V and J genes are TRBV6-1 and TRBJ1-1, with D hard to call. V lost 4 bases to trimming and J lost 2 bases, with 11 bases between them. The CDR3 is 14 residues long. CDR1 and CDR2 (germline): MNHNS, SASEGT. The CDR3 DNA follows: TGTGCCAGCAGTGCCTACCGAGGAAACACTGAAGCTTTCTTT. Protein sequence: CASSAYRGNTEAFF.

J is TRBJ2-2 and V is TRBV9; 7 nucleotides match TRBD1. This CDR3 spans 14 amino acids. J was trimmed by 6 bases and V by 2 bases; bases with no gene match: 4. CDR1 SGDLS and CDR2 YYNGEE come from the germline V gene. The CDR3 spells CASSVKGAPGELFF. In nucleotides, the CDR3 is TGTGCCAGCAGCGTTAAGGGGGCACCCGGGGAGCTGTTTTTT. The complete variable domain, with remaining parts taken from reference TRBV9 and TRBJ2-2, reads DSGVTQTPKHLITATGQRVTLRCSPRSGDLSVYWYQQSLDQGLQFLIQYYNGEERAKGNILERFSAQQFPDLHSELNLSSLELGDSALYFCASSVKGAPGELFFGEGSRLTVL.

This chain's CDR3 is CASSSTDAKNIQYF. CDR3 bases: TGTGCCAGCAGTTCGACAGATGCCAAAAACATTCAGTACTTC. The rearrangement uses TRBV27 and TRBJ2-4, with a possible D match to TRBD1 (5 bases). The CDR3 runs to 14 residues. CDR1 is MNHEY and CDR2 is SMNVEV in the germline V gene (reference sequence). Trimming removed 4 bases from V and 1 base from J, with 8 bases in between.

V is TRBV9 and J is TRBJ2-1; D gene ambiguous. V was trimmed by 4 bases and J by 7 bases, leaving 18 bases between them. CDR3 length equals 15 residues. The germline gives CDR1 SGDLS, CDR2 YYNGEE. CDR3 coding DNA: TGTGCCAGCAGCTCTCCCGGTAGAGAAAGAAATGAGCAGTTCTTC. This sequence encodes CASSSPGRERNEQFF.

This clone was counted once. The chain recombines TRBV7-9 with TRBJ1-1, with a weak D call TRBD1 (5 bases). Per the germline V gene, CDR1 is SEHNR and CDR2 is FQNEAQ (reference sequence). The CDR3 spans 17 residues. The V end was cut by 5 bases, the J end by 0 bases, with 19 bases between. The CDR3: CASSPKGQGPMNTEAFF. The DNA of the CDR3 is TGTGCCAGCAGCCCAAAGGGCCAGGGCCCCATGAACACTGAAGCTTTCTTT.

The chain joins TRBV4-3 to TRBJ1-1; no clear D. CDR1 and CDR2 from the germline V gene are LGHNA and YSLEER. V was shortened by 0 bases and J by 5 bases, with 16 bases between the two germline ends. This CDR3 is built from 16 residues. The CDR3 reads CASSQDKSQPGTEAFF. The CDR3 DNA reads TGCGCCAGCAGCCAAGATAAGTCACAGCCCGGGACTGAAGCTTTCTTT.